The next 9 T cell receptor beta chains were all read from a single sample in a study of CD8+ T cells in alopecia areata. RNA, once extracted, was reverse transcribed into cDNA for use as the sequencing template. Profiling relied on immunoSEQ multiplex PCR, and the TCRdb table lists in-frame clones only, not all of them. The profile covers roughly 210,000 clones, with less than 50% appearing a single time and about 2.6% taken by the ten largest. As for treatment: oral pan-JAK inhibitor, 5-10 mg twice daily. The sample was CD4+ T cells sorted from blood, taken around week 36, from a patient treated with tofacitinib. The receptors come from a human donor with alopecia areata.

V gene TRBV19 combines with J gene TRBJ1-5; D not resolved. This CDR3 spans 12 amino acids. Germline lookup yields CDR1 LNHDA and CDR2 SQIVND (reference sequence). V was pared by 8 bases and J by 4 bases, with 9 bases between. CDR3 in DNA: TGTGCCAGTGCATGGAGTAATCAGCCCCAGCATTTT. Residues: CASAWSNQPQHF.

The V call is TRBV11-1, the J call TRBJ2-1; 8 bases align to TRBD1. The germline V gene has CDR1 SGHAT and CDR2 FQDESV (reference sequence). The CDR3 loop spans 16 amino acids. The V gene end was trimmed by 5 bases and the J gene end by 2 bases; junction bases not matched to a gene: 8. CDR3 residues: CASSPRGPGAYNEQFF. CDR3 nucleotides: TGTGCCAGCAGCCCCAGGGGGCCAGGGGCCTACAATGAGCAGTTCTTC.

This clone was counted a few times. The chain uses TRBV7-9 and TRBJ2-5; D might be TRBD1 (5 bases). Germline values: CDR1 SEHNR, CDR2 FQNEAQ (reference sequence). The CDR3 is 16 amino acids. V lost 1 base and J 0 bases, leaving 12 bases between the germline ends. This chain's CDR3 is CASSLDRRVYQETQYF. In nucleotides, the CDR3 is TGTGCCAGCAGCTTAGACAGGAGAGTGTACCAAGAGACCCAGTACTTC.

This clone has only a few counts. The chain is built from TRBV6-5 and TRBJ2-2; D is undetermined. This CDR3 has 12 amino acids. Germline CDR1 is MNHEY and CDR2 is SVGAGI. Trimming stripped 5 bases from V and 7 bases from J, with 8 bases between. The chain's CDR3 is CASSQTYGELFF. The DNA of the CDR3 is TGTGCCAGCAGTCAGACTTACGGGGAGCTGTTTTTT.

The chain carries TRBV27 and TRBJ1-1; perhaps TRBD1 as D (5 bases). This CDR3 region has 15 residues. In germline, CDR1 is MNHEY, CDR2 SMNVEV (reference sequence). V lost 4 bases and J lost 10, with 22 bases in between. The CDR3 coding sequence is TGTGCCAGCAGTTCCGGACGTTGGGCAACGGGGGTAGCTTTCTTT. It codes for CASSSGRWATGVAFF.

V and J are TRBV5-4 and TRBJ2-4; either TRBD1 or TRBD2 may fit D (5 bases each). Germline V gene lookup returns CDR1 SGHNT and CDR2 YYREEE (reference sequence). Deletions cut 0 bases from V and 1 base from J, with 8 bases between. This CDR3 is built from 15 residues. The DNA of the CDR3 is TGTGCCAGCAGCTTGGTAGGGGAGGCCAAAAACATTCAGTACTTC. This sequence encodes CASSLVGEAKNIQYF. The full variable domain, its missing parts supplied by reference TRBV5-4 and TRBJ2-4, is ETGVTQSPTHLIKTRGQQVTLRCSSQSGHNTVSWYQQALGQGPQFIFQYYREEENGRGNFPPRFSGLQFPNYSSELNVNALELDDSALYLCASSLVGEAKNIQYFGAGTRLSVL.

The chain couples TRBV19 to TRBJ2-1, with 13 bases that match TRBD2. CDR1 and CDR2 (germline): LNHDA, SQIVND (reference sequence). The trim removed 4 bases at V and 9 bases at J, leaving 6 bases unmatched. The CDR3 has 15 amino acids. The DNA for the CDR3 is TGTGCCAGTAGTACCTGGACTAGCGGGAGTAGTGAGCAGTTCTTC. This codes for CASSTWTSGSSEQFF. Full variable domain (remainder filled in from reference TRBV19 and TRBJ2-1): DGGITQSPKYLFRKEGQNVTLSCEQNLNHDAMYWYRQDPGQGLRLIYYSQIVNDFQKGDIAEGYSVSREKKESFPLTVTSAQKNPTAFYLCASSTWTSGSSEQFFGPGTRLTVL.

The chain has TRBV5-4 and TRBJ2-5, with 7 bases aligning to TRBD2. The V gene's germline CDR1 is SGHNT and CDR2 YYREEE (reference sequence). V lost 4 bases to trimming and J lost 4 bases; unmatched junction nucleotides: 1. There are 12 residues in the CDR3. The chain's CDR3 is CASSPGGETQYF. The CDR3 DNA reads TGTGCCAGCAGCCCGGGGGGAGAGACCCAGTACTTC.

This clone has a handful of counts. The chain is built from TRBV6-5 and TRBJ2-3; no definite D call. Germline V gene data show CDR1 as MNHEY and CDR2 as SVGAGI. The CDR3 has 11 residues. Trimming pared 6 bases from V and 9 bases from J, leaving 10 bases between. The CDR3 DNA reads TGTGCCAGCAGGTCCCAAGGAACGCAGTATTTT. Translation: CASRSQGTQYF.